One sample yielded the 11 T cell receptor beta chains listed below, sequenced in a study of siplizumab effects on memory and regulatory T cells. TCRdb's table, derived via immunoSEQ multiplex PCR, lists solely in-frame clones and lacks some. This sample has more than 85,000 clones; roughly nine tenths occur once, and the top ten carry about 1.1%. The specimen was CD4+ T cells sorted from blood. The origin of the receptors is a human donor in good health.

The CDR3 DNA reads TGTGCCAGCAGCCGTACTAGCGGCTCCTACGAGCAGTACTTC. Its protein is CASSRTSGSYEQYF. The V call is TRBV7-2, the J call TRBJ2-7; 8 bases align to TRBD2. V trimming: 5 bases; J trimming: 0 bases; junction bases outside the gene matches: 3. This CDR3 is 14 amino acids long. CDR1 and CDR2 from the germline V gene are SGHTA and FQGNSA.

CDR3 protein: CASSPAVTSGYEQYF. CDR3 coding DNA: TGCGCCAGCAGCCCGGCGGTGACTAGCGGCTACGAGCAGTACTTC. The chain joins TRBV5-1 to TRBJ2-7, with 9 nucleotides matching TRBD2. Germline CDR1 reads SGHRS; CDR2 reads YFSETQ. The V gene end was trimmed by 4 bases and the J gene end by 3 bases; junction bases not matched to a gene: 8. CDR3 length equals 15 residues.

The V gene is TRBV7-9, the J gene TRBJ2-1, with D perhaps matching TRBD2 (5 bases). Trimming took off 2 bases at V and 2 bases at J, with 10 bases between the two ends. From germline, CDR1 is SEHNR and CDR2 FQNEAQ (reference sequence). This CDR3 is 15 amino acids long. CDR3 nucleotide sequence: TGTGCCAGCAGCTTATATCGACTACCCTACAATGAGCAGTTCTTC. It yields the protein CASSLYRLPYNEQFF.

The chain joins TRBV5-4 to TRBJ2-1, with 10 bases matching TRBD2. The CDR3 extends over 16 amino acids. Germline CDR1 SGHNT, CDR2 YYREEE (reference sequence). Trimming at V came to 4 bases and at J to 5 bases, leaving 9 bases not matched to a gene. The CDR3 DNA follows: TGTGCCAGCAGCCGGACTAGCGGAGAGAGAAACAATGAGCAGTTCTTC. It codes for CASSRTSGERNNEQFF.

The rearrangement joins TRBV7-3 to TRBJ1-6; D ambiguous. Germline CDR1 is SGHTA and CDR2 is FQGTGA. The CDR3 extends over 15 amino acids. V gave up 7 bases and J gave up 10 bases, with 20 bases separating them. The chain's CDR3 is CASTVGPGLRSPLHF. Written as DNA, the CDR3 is TGTGCCAGCACCGTAGGACCGGGCTTAAGATCACCCCTCCACTTT. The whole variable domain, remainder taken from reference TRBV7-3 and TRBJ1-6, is GAGVSQTPSNKVTEKGKYVELRCDPISGHTALYWYRQSLGQGPEFLIYFQGTGAADDSGLPNDRFFAVRPEGSVSTLKIQRTERGDSAVYLCASTVGPGLRSPLHFGNGTRLTVT.

The CDR3 sequence: CAWTPVRTSFPYEQYF. In nucleotides, the CDR3 is TGTGCCTGGACCCCCGTGAGGACTAGCTTTCCCTACGAGCAGTACTTC. The V call is TRBV30, the J call TRBJ2-7; 8 bases line up with TRBD2. V lost 4 bases to trimming and J lost 2 bases; unmatched junction nucleotides: 13. Germline V gene data show CDR1 as GTSNPN and CDR2 as SVGIG (reference sequence). The CDR3 runs to 16 residues. The whole variable domain, remainder taken from reference TRBV30 and TRBJ2-7, is SQTIHQWPATLVQPVGSPLSLECTVEGTSNPNLYWYRQAAGRGLQLLFYSVGIGQISSEVPQNLSASRPQDRQFILSSKKLLLSDSGFYLCAWTPVRTSFPYEQYFGPGTRLTVT.

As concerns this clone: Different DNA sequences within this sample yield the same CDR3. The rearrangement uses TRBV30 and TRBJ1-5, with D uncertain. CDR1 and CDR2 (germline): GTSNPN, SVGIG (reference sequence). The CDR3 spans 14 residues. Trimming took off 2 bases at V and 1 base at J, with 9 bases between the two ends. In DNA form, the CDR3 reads TGTGCCTGGAGTAGGGTGGCGAGCAATCAGCCCCAGCATTTT. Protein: CAWSRVASNQPQHF.

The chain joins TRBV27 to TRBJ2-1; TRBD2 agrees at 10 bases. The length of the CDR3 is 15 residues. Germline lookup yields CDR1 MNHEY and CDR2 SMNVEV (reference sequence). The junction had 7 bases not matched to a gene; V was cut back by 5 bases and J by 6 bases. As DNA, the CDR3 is TGTGCCAGCAGTCCCGAGCGGGAGGGACGCAATGAGCAGTTCTTC. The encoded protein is CASSPEREGRNEQFF.

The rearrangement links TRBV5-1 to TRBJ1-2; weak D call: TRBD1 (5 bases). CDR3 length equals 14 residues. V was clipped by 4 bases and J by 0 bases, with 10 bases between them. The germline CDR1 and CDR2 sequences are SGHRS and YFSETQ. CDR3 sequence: CASSPRGANYGYTF. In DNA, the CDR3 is TGCGCCAGCAGCCCGAGGGGCGCTAACTATGGCTACACCTTC.

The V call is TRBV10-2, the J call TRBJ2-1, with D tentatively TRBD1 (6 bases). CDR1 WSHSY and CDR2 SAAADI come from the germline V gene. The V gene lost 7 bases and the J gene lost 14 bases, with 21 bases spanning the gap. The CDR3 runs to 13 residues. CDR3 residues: CASTMKTGPREFF. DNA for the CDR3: TGCGCCAGCACAATGAAGACAGGCCCCAGGGAGTTCTTC.

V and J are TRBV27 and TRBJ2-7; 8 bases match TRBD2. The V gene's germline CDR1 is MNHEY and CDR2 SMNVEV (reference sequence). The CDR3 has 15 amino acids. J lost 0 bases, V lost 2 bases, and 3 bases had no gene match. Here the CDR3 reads CASSLRAGGSYEQYF. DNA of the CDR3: TGTGCCAGCAGTTTAAGGGCGGGGGGCTCCTACGAGCAGTACTTC.